The clone carrying this T cell receptor beta chain was counted between two and nine times. The antigen is undetermined. A read error may explain this, as a much larger clone is one base away. Time point here: persistent/refractory GD, antithyroid drugs over 5 years with positive TRAb. Making the TCR library involved RNA that had been extracted from PBMCs. Germline CDR1 is MNHEY and CDR2 is SVGAGI. This CDR3 spans 15 amino acids. J was trimmed by 6 bases and V by 2 bases; bases with no gene match: 9. The data stem from a study of regulatory T cells in long-lasting Graves disease. Study details: To qualify as persistent, Graves' disease required over 5 years of antithyroid drugs with positive TSH receptor antibodies. Study-wide results and limits: Compared with new cases, persistent Graves' patients showed reduced TCR diversity.

Arm-PCR of CDR3 regions and iRepertoire HTBI primers were used to build TCR beta libraries. TCRdb fed the multiplex PCR reads into MiXCR, producing one record per CDR3 protein. The sample carries about 470,000 distinct CDR3 sequences, under 25% recorded once. This material consisted of peripheral blood mononuclear cells (PBMCs), taken when the disease was refractory, from a patient treated with antithyroid drugs. The source is a female donor with Graves disease. The rearrangement links TRBV6-5 to TRBJ1-2; 7 nucleotides agree with TRBD1. The CDR3 here is CASSYRGGGNHGYTF. The CDR3 DNA is TGTGCCAGCAGTTACCGTGGAGGGGGCAACCATGGCTACACCTTC.